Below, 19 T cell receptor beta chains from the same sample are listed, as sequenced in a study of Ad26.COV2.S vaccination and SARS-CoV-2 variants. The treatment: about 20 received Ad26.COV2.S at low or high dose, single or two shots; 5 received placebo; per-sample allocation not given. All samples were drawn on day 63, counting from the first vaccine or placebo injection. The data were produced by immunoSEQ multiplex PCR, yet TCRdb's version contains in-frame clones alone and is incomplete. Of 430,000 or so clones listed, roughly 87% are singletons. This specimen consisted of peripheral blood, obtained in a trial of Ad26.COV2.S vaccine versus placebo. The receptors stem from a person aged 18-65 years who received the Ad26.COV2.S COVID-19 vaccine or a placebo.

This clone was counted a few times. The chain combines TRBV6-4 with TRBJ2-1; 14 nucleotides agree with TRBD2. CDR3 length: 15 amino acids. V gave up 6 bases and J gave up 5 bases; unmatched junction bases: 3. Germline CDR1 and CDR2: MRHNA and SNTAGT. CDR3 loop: CASSVGLAGDNEQFF. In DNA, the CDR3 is TGTGCCAGCAGCGTGGGACTAGCGGGAGACAATGAGCAGTTCTTC.

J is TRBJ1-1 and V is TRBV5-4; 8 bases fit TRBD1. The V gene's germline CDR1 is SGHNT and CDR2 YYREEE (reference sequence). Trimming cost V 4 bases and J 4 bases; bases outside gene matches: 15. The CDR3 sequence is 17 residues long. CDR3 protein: CASSGETGVRGATEAFF. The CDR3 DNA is TGTGCCAGCAGCGGGGAGACAGGGGTAAGAGGGGCCACTGAAGCTTTCTTT.

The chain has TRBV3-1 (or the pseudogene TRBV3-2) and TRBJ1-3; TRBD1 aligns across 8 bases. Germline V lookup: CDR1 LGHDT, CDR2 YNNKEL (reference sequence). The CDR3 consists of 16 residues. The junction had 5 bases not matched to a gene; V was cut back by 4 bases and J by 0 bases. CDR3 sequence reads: CASSLTGGASGNTIYF. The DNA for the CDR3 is TGTGCCAGCAGCCTAACAGGGGGTGCCTCTGGAAACACCATATATTTT.

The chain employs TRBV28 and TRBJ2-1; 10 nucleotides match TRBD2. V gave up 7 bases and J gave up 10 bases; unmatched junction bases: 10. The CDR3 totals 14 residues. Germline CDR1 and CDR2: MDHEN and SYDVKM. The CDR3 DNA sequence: TGTGCCAGCACTGACTCGGGGACTAGCGAGGAGCAGTTCTTC. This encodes CASTDSGTSEEQFF.

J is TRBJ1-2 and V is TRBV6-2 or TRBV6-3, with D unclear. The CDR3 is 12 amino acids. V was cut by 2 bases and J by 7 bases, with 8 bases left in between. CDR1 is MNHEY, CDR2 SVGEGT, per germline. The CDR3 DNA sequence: TGTGCCAGCAGTTACCCGGACCTTGGCTACACCTTC. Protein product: CASSYPDLGYTF.

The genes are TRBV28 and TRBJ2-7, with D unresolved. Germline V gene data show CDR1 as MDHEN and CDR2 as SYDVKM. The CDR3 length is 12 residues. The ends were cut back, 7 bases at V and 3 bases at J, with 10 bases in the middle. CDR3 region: CASTNYDYEQYF. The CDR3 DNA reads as TGTGCCAGCACCAACTATGACTACGAGCAGTACTTC.

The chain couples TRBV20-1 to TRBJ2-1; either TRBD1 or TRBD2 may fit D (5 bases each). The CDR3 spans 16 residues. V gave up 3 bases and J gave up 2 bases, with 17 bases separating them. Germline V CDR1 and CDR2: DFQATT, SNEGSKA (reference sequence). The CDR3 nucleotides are TGCAGTGCTAGTAAGTTGGGACGGGGAACCTACAATGAGCAGTTCTTC. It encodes CSASKLGRGTYNEQFF.

The CDR3: CACEGTGAGELFF. The CDR3 region has the DNA TGTGCCTGCGAGGGGACAGGGGCCGGGGAGCTGTTTTTT. This chain uses TRBV6-6 with TRBJ2-2; 10 nucleotides line up with TRBD1. The V gene end was trimmed by 11 bases and the J gene end by 6 bases; junction bases not matched to a gene: 6. This CDR3 has 13 residues. CDR1 is MNHNY, CDR2 SVGAGI, per germline (reference sequence).

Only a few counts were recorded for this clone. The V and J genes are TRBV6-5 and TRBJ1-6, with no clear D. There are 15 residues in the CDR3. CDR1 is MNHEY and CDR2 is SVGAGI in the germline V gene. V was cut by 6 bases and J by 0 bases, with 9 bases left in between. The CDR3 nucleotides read TGTGCCAGCAGGTTACAGAGCTCCTATAATTCACCCCTCCACTTT. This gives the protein CASRLQSSYNSPLHF.

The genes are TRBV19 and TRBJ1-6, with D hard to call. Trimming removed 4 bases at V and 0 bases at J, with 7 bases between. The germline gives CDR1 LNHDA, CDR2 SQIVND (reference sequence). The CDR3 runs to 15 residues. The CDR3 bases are TGTGCCAGTAGTAGCGCACTCTCCTATAATTCACCCCTCCACTTT. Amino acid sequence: CASSSALSYNSPLHF.

The CDR3 DNA sequence: TGTGCCAGCAGCTTGGCCCCCAGGGAAGAGACCCAGTACTTC. Translation gives CASSLAPREETQYF. This chain joins TRBV5-4 and TRBJ2-5; the D gene is possibly TRBD1 (5 bases). CDR1 is SGHNT, CDR2 YYREEE, per germline (reference sequence). CDR3 size: 14 residues. The ends were cut back, 0 bases at V and 3 bases at J, with 9 bases in the middle.

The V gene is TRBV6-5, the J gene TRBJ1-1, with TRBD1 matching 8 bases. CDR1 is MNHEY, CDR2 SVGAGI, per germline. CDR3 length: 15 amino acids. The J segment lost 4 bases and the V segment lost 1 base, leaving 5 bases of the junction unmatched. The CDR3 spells CASSYFQGAGTEAFF. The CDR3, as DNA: TGTGCCAGCAGTTACTTCCAGGGGGCCGGCACTGAAGCTTTCTTT.

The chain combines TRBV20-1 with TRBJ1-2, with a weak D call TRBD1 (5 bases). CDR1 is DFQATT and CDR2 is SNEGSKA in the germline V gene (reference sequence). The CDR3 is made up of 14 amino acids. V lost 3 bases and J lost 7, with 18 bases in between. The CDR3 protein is CSASPVLQGGGYTF. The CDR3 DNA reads TGCAGTGCTAGTCCTGTCCTCCAGGGAGGTGGCTACACCTTC.

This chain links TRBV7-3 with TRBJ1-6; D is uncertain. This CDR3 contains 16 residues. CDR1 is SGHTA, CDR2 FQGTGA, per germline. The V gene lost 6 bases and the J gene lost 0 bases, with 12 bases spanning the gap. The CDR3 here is CASSYNGNSYNSPLHF. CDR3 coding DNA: TGTGCCAGCAGTTACAACGGGAACTCCTATAATTCACCCCTCCACTTT.

The CDR3 reads CASSQDKLGNWGKNIQYF. The CDR3 DNA sequence: TGTGCCAGCAGCCAAGATAAGCTAGGGAATTGGGGCAAAAACATTCAGTACTTC. V is TRBV4-2 and J is TRBJ2-4; no firm D call. The CDR3 has 18 residues. Trimming left V 0 bases short and J 3 bases short, with 18 bases between. The germline CDR1 and CDR2 sequences are LGHNA and YNFKEQ.

This CDR3 reads CASSLGARGGYGYTF. In DNA form, the CDR3 reads TGTGCCAGCAGCTTAGGGGCACGTGGAGGCTATGGCTACACCTTC. The chain joins TRBV7-9 to TRBJ1-2; D remains unclear. Per the germline V gene, CDR1 is SEHNR and CDR2 is FQNEAQ (reference sequence). V was trimmed by 1 base and J by 4 bases, leaving 13 bases between them. This CDR3 has 15 amino acids.

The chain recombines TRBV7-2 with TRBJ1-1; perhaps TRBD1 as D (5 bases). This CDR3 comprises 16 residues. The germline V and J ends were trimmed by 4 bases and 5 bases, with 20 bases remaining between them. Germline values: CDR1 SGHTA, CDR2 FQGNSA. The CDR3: CASSSPYPQEGTEAFF. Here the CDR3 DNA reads TGTGCCAGCAGCTCACCATATCCCCAGGAGGGGACTGAAGCTTTCTTT.

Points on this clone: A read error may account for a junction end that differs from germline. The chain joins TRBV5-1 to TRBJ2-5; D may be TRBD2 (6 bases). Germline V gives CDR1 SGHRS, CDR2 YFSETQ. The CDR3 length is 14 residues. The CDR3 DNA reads TGCGCCAGCAGCTTAGGAGGGGACCACGAGACCCAGTACTTC. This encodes CASSLGGDHETQYF.

CDR3 region: CASRSGTGDYEQYF. CDR3 bases: TGTGCCAGCCGCTCCGGGACAGGGGATTACGAGCAGTACTTC. The V and J genes are TRBV6-5 and TRBJ2-7; 10 nucleotides align to TRBD1. Trimming took 8 bases from V and 4 from J; bases not matched to a gene: 8. The CDR3 has 14 amino acids. Per the germline V gene, CDR1 is MNHEY and CDR2 is SVGAGI.